The 16 T cell receptor beta chains below were found in one sample sequenced in a study of CD8+CD57+ T cells in acquired aplastic anemia. Genomic DNA templated the TCR beta VDJ and CDR3 profiling. TCRdb independently ran MiXCR on the reads; one entry per CDR3 protein. Seen here are about 150,000 distinct CDR3 sequences, just over 50% observed once, and the top ten hold about 12%. Only patients with CD8+CD57+ cell expansion on flow cytometry were chosen for sequencing. Sequencing was done on a sample of sorted CD4+, CD8+, or CD8+CD57+ T cells (not recorded which) from PBMCs. These receptors were obtained from a human donor with aplastic anemia.

This clonotype was counted a few times. CDR3 amino acids: CASSTDRGRLVEQYF. The CDR3 region has the DNA TGTGCCAGTAGTACGGACCGTGGTCGGCTAGTGGAGCAGTACTTC. The chain uses TRBV19 and TRBJ2-7; D ambiguous. The CDR3 is made up of 15 amino acids. Trimming took 4 bases from V and 7 from J, leaving 20 bases between them. Germline CDR1 reads LNHDA; CDR2 reads SQIVND (reference sequence).

The chain recombines TRBV7-9 with TRBJ1-1; tentatively, D is TRBD1 (6 bases). Trimming stripped 5 bases from V and 0 bases from J, with 7 bases between. CDR1 and CDR2 (germline): SEHNR, FQNEAQ (reference sequence). This CDR3 is built from 13 residues. CDR3 loop: CASSQGMNTEAFF. For the CDR3, the DNA is TGTGCCAGCAGCCAGGGGATGAACACTGAAGCTTTCTTT.

This sequence joins TRBV7-8 and TRBJ1-5; no definite D call. Trimming left V 1 base short and J 6 bases short, with 7 bases between. Germline assignment: CDR1 SGHVS and CDR2 FQNEAQ. The CDR3 has 13 residues. CDR3 in amino acids: CASSLVLGQPQHF. The CDR3 DNA sequence: TGTGCCAGCAGCTTAGTTCTTGGTCAGCCCCAGCATTTT.

This clonotype showed up many times. V and J are TRBV11-2 and TRBJ1-3, with a tentative D call TRBD1 (6 bases). V lost 6 bases to trimming and J lost 4 bases, with 13 bases between them. This CDR3 has 14 residues. Germline lookup yields CDR1 SGHAT and CDR2 FQNNGV. The CDR3 sequence is CASRSAGEGNTIYF. CDR3 coding DNA: TGTGCCAGCAGATCCGCAGGGGAGGGAAACACCATATATTTT.

This clonotype was recorded many times. The chain couples TRBV29-1 to TRBJ2-7; 8 bases line up with TRBD1. V gave up 6 bases and J gave up 6 bases; unmatched junction bases: 7. The CDR3 spans 12 residues. From germline, CDR1 is SQVTM and CDR2 ANQGSEA. The CDR3 DNA sequence: TGCAGCGTAAAAGGACAGGGCGGCGAGCAGTACTTC. Its translation: CSVKGQGGEQYF.

This chain joins TRBV12-3 or TRBV12-4 and TRBJ2-1, with unresolved D. The V end was cut by 4 bases, the J end by 9 bases, with 10 bases between. The CDR3 extends over 12 amino acids. This CDR3 reads CASSWDGGEQFF. The CDR3 DNA sequence: TGTGCCAGCAGTTGGGATGGTGGTGAGCAGTTCTTC.

This clonotype was detected many times. The CDR3 bases are TGCGCCAGCAGCATATCTAGCGGGGGTGACACCGGGGAGCTGTTTTTT. Translating it yields CASSISSGGDTGELFF. The chain is built from TRBV5-1 and TRBJ2-2; 10 bases line up with TRBD2. J lost 3 bases, V lost 4 bases, and 6 bases had no gene match. This CDR3 spans 16 amino acids. From germline, CDR1 is SGHRS and CDR2 YFSETQ.

At least ten counts were recorded for this clonotype. The rearrangement links TRBV7-9 to TRBJ2-1, with D perhaps matching TRBD1 (6 bases). The CDR3 loop spans 15 amino acids. Germline V CDR1 and CDR2: SEHNR, FQNEAQ (reference sequence). Deletions cut 4 bases from V and 3 bases from J, with 13 bases between. The CDR3 region is CASSSPGVSYNEQFF. CDR3 coding DNA: TGTGCCAGCAGCTCCCCAGGGGTGAGCTACAATGAGCAGTTCTTC.

A note on this clonotype: A read error may explain this, as a much larger clone is one base away. The rearrangement uses TRBV6-1 and TRBJ1-6, with 11 bases identical to TRBD1. The CDR3 has 18 residues. The V gene's germline CDR1 is MNHNS and CDR2 SASEGT. J lost 4 bases, V lost 1 base, and 6 bases had no gene match. CDR3 in DNA: TGTGCCAGCAGTGAAGAGAGGACAGGGGGCGGGTATAATTCACCCCTCCACTTT. This encodes CASSEERTGGGYNSPLHF.

This chain connects TRBV27 to TRBJ2-6, with D maybe TRBD1 (6 bases). The CDR3 is 16 amino acids. Germline V gene lookup returns CDR1 MNHEY and CDR2 SMNVEV (reference sequence). The V gene lost 5 bases and the J gene lost 0 bases, with 11 bases spanning the gap. CDR3: CASSTDSSSGANVLTF. The CDR3 region has the DNA TGTGCCAGCAGTACGGACAGTTCCTCTGGGGCCAACGTCCTGACTTTC.

The V gene is TRBV29-1, the J gene TRBJ2-7; tentative D call: TRBD1 (5 bases). V lost 7 bases, J lost 2 bases, and 18 bases lay in between. This CDR3 is built from 14 residues. Germline CDR1 is SQVTM and CDR2 is ANQGSEA. The CDR3 coding sequence is TGCAGCGCGTTAGGGGATGGTTTCACCTACGAGCAGTACTTC. Amino acid sequence: CSALGDGFTYEQYF.

This chain uses TRBV7-2 with TRBJ2-1; 10 bases line up with TRBD2. The trim removed 3 bases at V and 15 bases at J, leaving 5 bases unmatched. CDR3 length: 12 amino acids. Germline V gene data show CDR1 as SGHTA and CDR2 as FQGNSA. The CDR3 sequence is CASSFLAGVGFF. Here the CDR3 DNA reads TGTGCCAGCAGCTTCCTAGCGGGAGTTGGGTTCTTC. Variable domain in full (rest from reference TRBV7-2 and TRBJ2-1): GAGVSQSPSNKVTEKGKDVELRCDPISGHTALYWYRQSLGQGLEFLIYFQGNSAPDKSGLPSDRFSAERTGGSVSTLTIQRTQQEDSAVYLCASSFLAGVGFFGPGTRLTVL.

This clonotype was found a few times. The genes are TRBV25-1 and TRBJ2-7; 9 positions match TRBD1. Germline trimming cut 4 bases from V and 7 bases from J; bases unmatched to any gene: 5. The CDR3 sequence is 13 residues long. Germline loops: CDR1 MGHDK, CDR2 SYGVNS. CDR3 residues: CASSVTGGWEQYF. The CDR3 nucleotides read TGTGCCAGCAGTGTAACAGGGGGCTGGGAGCAGTACTTC.

The DNA for the CDR3 is TGTGCCAGTAAGGGAGACCTGAGCTCCTACAATGAGCAGTTCTTC. Amino acid sequence: CASKGDLSSYNEQFF. The chain recombines TRBV19 with TRBJ2-1; possibly TRBD2 for D (5 bases). The CDR3 is 15 residues long. V lost 7 bases to trimming and J lost 0 bases, with 13 bases between them. Looked up from germline, CDR1 is LNHDA and CDR2 is SQIVND (reference sequence).

This clonotype was recorded at least ten times. V usage is TRBV5-6 and J usage is TRBJ1-3; the D gene is possibly TRBD1 (6 bases). The CDR3 runs 13 residues. CDR1 SGHDT and CDR2 YYEEEE come from the germline V gene. Trimming stripped 4 bases from V and 4 bases from J, with 9 bases between. The DNA of the CDR3 is TGTGCCAGCAGCCTCGGACAGGGAAACACCATATATTTT. Its protein product is CASSLGQGNTIYF.

This chain uses TRBV15 with TRBJ2-1, with 12 positions matching TRBD2. Per germline, CDR1 LNHNV and CDR2 YYDKDF (reference sequence). CDR3 length: 15 residues. V shed 8 bases and J 12 bases; nucleotides not matched to a gene: 14. This chain's CDR3 is CATSEGLAGFEGQFF. The CDR3 DNA sequence: TGTGCCACCTCAGAGGGACTAGCGGGTTTCGAGGGGCAGTTCTTC.